Presented here are 4 T cell receptor beta chains from one specimen sequenced in a study of T cell repertoires in cytomegalovirus infection (dated by TCRdb to between 2017 and 2020). The reads were generated on an Illumina HiSeq 1500. Starting from the raw public reads, TCRdb applied fastp trimming at Q25, assembled clones with MiXCR and retained in-frame beta chains. Duplicate CDR3 protein sequences are folded into a single record with the most common DNA and genes. For this sample the table gives 300,000 or so distinct CDR3 sequences, of which 8% to 10% were detected only once. Jointly, the top ten make up 2% to 3% of the sample. Sequences were obtained from PBMCs. The receptor source for this set is a human donor in good health (CMV status not recorded). Some clones in this sample may be carry-over from other donors' samples.

This chain links TRBV6-2 or TRBV6-3 with TRBJ1-5; unclear D gene. The germline V and J ends were trimmed by 2 bases and 0 bases, with 8 bases remaining between them. The CDR3 totals 15 residues. The germline CDR1 and CDR2 sequences are MNHEY and SVGEGT. CDR3 sequence reads: CASSYPGVSNQPQHF. The CDR3, as DNA: TGTGCCAGCAGTTACCCCGGGGTTAGCAATCAGCCCCAGCATTTT.

This clonotype was counted ten times or more. This sequence joins TRBV7-2 and TRBJ2-2; D remains unclear. CDR1 and CDR2 (germline): SGHTA, FQGNSA. The CDR3 spans 13 residues. Trimming removed 1 base from V and 4 bases from J, with 4 bases in between. CDR3 in DNA: TGTGCCAGCAGCTTAGATCCCACCGGGGAGCTGTTTTTT. As protein: CASSLDPTGELFF.

There are a few counts of this clonotype. J is TRBJ2-2 and V is TRBV6-2 or TRBV6-3, with D possibly being TRBD2 (6 bases). This CDR3 contains 15 residues. Trimming left V 6 bases short and J 1 base short, with 12 bases between. Germline-derived CDR1 and CDR2 are MNHEY and SVGEGT. Here the CDR3 DNA reads TGTGCCAGCAGAGGCGGGGCCTTGAACACCGGGGAGCTGTTTTTT. It specifies CASRGGALNTGELFF.

This clonotype was counted many times. The V call is TRBV20-1, the J call TRBJ1-2; D call uncertain. CDR3 length: 10 amino acids. Between the trimmed V and J ends, which lost 8 bases and 8 bases, there was a span of 12 bases. The V gene's germline CDR1 is DFQATT and CDR2 SNEGSKA (reference sequence). DNA of the CDR3: TGCAGTAGTCCGAGTTGGGGCTACACCTTC. Protein sequence: CSSPSWGYTF.